This T cell receptor beta chain was identified in a study of blood T cell repertoires in COVID-19. Across the study: The United States, Italy and Spain were the sources of the acute and convalescent COVID-19 samples.

Assay used: immunoSEQ multiplex PCR; TCRdb lists only in-frame clones, some missing. The sample yields 40,000 or so clones, about 80% seen once. V was clipped by 4 bases and J by 2 bases; unmatched bases: 8. The CDR3 consists of 15 residues. Germline V gene sequence: CDR1 SGHTS, CDR2 YDEGEE. The chain is built from TRBV5-8 and TRBJ2-7; 8 nucleotides agree with TRBD1. The receptor's source is a human donor with acute or convalescent COVID-19. The donor label of this sample is uncertain. The sample taken for sequencing was peripheral blood. The CDR3 nucleotides are TGTGCCAGCAGCCCCGAGGACAGGGTCACCTACGAGCAGTACTTC. Translating gives CASSPEDRVTYEQYF.